The source of this T cell receptor beta chain is a study of T cell changes during pregnancy in multiple sclerosis. With 4 bases removed from V and 0 bases from J, the gap between germline ends came to 10 bases. The CDR3 loop spans 15 amino acids. CDR1 is KGHSH and CDR2 is LQKENI in the germline V gene. Here immunoSEQ multiplex PCR was the method, and the copy in TCRdb shows in-frame clones only, minus some. Among around 35,000 clones, almost 95% were seen once, and the ten largest hold 1.2%. The sample was PBMCs (not recorded whether the cells were cultured). The chain employs TRBV18 and TRBJ1-5; tentative D call: TRBD1 (5 bases). This TCR was sampled from a female donor with multiple sclerosis, enrolled in a pregnancy study. CDR3 bases: TGTGCCAGCTCACGGGACGCCGATAGCAATCAGCCCCAGCATTTT. The encoded protein is CASSRDADSNQPQHF.